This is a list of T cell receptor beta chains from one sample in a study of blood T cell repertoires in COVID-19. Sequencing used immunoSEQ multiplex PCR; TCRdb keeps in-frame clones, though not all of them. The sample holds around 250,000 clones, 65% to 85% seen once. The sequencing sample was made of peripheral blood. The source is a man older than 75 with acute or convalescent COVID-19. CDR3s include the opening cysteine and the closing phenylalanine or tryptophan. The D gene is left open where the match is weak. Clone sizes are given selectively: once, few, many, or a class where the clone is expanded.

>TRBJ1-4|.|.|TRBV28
TGTGCCAGCAGTTTCGGTTGGACAGTATTGAATGAAAAACTGTTTTTT
CASSFGWTVLNEKLFF
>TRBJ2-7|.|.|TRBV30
TGTGCCTGGAGTGGTGCTAGCCTCGTCTACGAGCAGTACTTC
CAWSGASLVYEQYF
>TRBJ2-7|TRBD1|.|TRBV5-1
TGCGCCAGCAGCCCTGGGACAGGCCCCTACGAGCAGTACTTC
CASSPGTGPYEQYF
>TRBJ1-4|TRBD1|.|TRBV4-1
TGCGCCAGCAGCCAAACCCCAAGCCGACAGGGGGAAGAAAAACTGTTTTTT
CASSQTPSRQGEEKLFF
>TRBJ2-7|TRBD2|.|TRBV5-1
TGCGCCAGCAGCTTGCGGGGGGTACCCTACGAGCAGTACTTC
CASSLRGVPYEQYF
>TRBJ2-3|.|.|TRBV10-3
TGTGCCATCAGTGCCGTCAGCACAGATACGCAGTATTTT
CAISAVSTDTQYF
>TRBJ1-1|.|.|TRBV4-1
TGCGCCAGCAGCCAAGACAGGCGGAACACTGAAGCTTTCTTT
CASSQDRRNTEAFF
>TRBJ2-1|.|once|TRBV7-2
TGTGCCAGCAGCTTCCGGGGGACCATGAGGACCGATGAGCAGTTCTTC
CASSFRGTMRTDEQFF
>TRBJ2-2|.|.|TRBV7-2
TGTGCCAGCAGCTTCTCGGCGGTGAACACCGGGGAGCTGTTTTTT
CASSFSAVNTGELFF
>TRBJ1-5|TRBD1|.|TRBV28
TGTGCCAGCAGTATGGGGGGGACAGGGGGTCAGCCCCAGCATTTT
CASSMGGTGGQPQHF
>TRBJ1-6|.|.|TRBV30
TGTGCCTGGAGTGGTCAAACTTATAATTCACCCCTCCACTTT
CAWSGQTYNSPLHF
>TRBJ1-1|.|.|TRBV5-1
TGCGCCAGCAGTGCCCGCGTTGGCGGTGAAGCTTTCTTT
CASSARVGGEAFF
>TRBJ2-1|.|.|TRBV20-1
TGCAGTGCTAGTTCCTTACAAGGGGGACTATACAATGAGCAGTTCTTC
CSASSLQGGLYNEQFF
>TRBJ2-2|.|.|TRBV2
TGTGCCAGCAGCAGCACCGGGACAATCTACACCGGGGAGCTGTTTTTT
CASSSTGTIYTGELFF
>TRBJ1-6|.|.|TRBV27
TGTGCCAGCAGGCCCATAGACAGTACGAATTCACCCCTCCACTTT
CASRPIDSTNSPLHF
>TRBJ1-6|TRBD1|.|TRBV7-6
TGTGCCAGCAGCTTAGTAGCCGGGGACAGGCTAAATTCACCCCTCCACTTT
CASSLVAGDRLNSPLHF
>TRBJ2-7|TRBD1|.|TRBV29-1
TGCAGCGTTGAAGTTGACAGGGGCTACGAGCAGTACTTC
CSVEVDRGYEQYF
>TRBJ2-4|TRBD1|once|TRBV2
TGTGCCAGCAGTGGAAGTCAGGGGGCGGTCAAAAACATTCAGTACTTC
CASSGSQGAVKNIQYF
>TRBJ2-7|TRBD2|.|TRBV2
TGTGCCAGCAGCGGGGGACTAGCGGGAATCAACGAGCAGTACTTC
CASSGGLAGINEQYF
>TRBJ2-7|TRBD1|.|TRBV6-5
TGTGCCAGCAGTCAGGGACAGGGTATCTACTACGAGCAGTACTTC
CASSQGQGIYYEQYF
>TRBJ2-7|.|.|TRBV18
TGTGCCAGCTCTGTCGGACAGGAGGGCGAGCAGTACTTC
CASSVGQEGEQYF
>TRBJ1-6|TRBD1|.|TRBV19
TGTGCCAGTCGGGACAGGGGTGGATCACCCCTCCACTTT
CASRDRGGSPLHF
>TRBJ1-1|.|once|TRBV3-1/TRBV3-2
TGTGCCAGCAGCCGCGAGGAGGCGGGCACTGAAGCTTTCTTT
CASSREEAGTEAFF
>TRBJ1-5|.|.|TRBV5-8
TGTGCCAGCAGCTCTAGACAGGGCAATCAGCCCCAGCATTTT
CASSSRQGNQPQHF
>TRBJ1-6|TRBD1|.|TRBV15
TGTGCCACCAGTTACGGACAGGGGGCTCGTCGGTCACCCCTCCACTTT
CATSYGQGARRSPLHF
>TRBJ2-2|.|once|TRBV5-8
TGTGCCAGCAGCTTGGGCGGTATGTCGAGATCCGGGGAGCTGTTTTTT
CASSLGGMSRSGELFF
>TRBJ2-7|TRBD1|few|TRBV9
TGTGCCAGCAGCGTAGGATACAGGGGAACCTACGAGCAGTACTTC
CASSVGYRGTYEQYF
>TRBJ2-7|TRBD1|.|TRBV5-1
TGCGCCAGCAGCTTGCTTGGACAGGGGACCTACGAGCAGTACTTC
CASSLLGQGTYEQYF
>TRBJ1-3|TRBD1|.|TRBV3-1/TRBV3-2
TGTGCCAGCAGCCCCCGGACAGGGGGGACGAGTGGAAACACCATATATTTT
CASSPRTGGTSGNTIYF
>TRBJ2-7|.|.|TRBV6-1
TGTGCCAGCAGTGAACTTTCGTACGAGCAGTACTTC
CASSELSYEQYF
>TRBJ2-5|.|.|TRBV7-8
TGTGCCAGCAGCTTAGATAGGGGGTCGGCGACCCAGTACTTC
CASSLDRGSATQYF
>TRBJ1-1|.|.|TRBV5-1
TGCGCCAGCAGCCCGACAGGCATGAACACTGAAGCTTTCTTT
CASSPTGMNTEAFF
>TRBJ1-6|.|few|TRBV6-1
TGTGCCAGCAGTGAAGCCAGTCGTAATTCACCCCTCCACTTT
CASSEASRNSPLHF
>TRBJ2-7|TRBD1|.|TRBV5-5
TGTGCCAGCAGCGCGTCCGGGACAGCTTCCCGGCGCGAATACTTC
CASSASGTASRREYF
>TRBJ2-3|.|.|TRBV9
TGTGCCAGCAGCGAGCCCCGGGGGGCCCCCACAGATACGCAGTATTTT
CASSEPRGAPTDTQYF
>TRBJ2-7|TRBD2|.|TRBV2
TGTGCCAGCAGGGGACTAGCGTCGTCCTACGAGCAGTACTTC
CASRGLASSYEQYF
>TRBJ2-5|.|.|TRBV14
TGTGCCAGCAGCCATCTTAACCAAGAGACCCAGTACTTC
CASSHLNQETQYF
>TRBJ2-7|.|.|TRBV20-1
TGCAGTGCTAGTCAGGGACTCTACGAGCAGTACTTC
CSASQGLYEQYF
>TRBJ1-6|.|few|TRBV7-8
TGTGCCAGCAGCTTAGTGGCAGGGCCAGGGAATTCACCCCTCCACTTT
CASSLVAGPGNSPLHF
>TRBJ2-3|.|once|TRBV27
TGTGCCAGCAGTTTAACCCCCCGGGGAGGCACAGATACGCAGTATTTT
CASSLTPRGGTDTQYF
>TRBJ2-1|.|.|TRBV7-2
TGTGCCAGCAGCTTCAGAGACAGTCACAATGAGCAGTTCTTC
CASSFRDSHNEQFF
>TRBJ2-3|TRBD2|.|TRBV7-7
TGTGCTAGCAGCGGGGGGGAGGGAGATACGCAGTATTTT
CASSGGEGDTQYF